This T cell receptor beta chain emerged from a study of CD8+CD57+ T cells in acquired aplastic anemia. Notes on the study in general: Overlap between patients and controls comprised 25 to 30 CD8+ CDR3 sequences.

Template material for TCR beta VDJ and CDR3 profiling consisted of genomic DNA. One entry per CDR3 protein, called by TCRdb with MiXCR from the reads. The sample shows 130,000 or so distinct CDR3 sequences, over 30% of them seen only once. Whoever was chosen for sequencing had shown CD8+CD57+ cell expansion by flow cytometry. All patients were therapy-naive when blood was sampled. At least ten counts were recorded for this clonotype. Antigen unknown. Germline V lookup: CDR1 SQVTM, CDR2 ANQGSEA. The CDR3 sequence is 12 residues long. The ends were cut back, 5 bases at V and 1 base at J, with 8 bases in the middle.

Sequenced input: sorted CD4+, CD8+, or CD8+CD57+ T cells (not recorded which) from PBMCs. This chain links TRBV29-1 with TRBJ1-1; no clear D gene. This sequence was found in a human donor with aplastic anemia. The CDR3 DNA reads as TGCAGCGTTTGGGTATCGAACACTGAAGCTTTCTTT. Protein product: CSVWVSNTEAFF.